This T cell receptor beta chain originates from a study of blood T cell repertoires in COVID-19 (dated by TCRdb to the early 2020s). For the wider study: Samples covering the acute and convalescent phases of COVID-19 were provided by collaborators in the United States, Italy and Spain. The prospective study material was composed of cDNA or gDNA derived from T cells, B-cell-depleted T cells, or PBMCs. Where available, HLA class I and class II types were obtained from metadata supplied by the sample provider rather than from assay-based typing. The repertoires were released in a freely available public database meant as a resource for research on the immune response to SARS-CoV-2. Subjects who had been exposed to COVID-19, were actively infected with it, or had recovered from it provided the deeply sampled blood TCRbeta repertoires that made up the dataset. A de-identified subject ID, COVID-19 status, age in years and sex were almost always included in the sample metadata. The samples were drawn from the first 160 participants of the ongoing ImmuneRACE study and from 1,254 subjects provided by 6 global collaborators.

TCRbeta CDR3 regions were amplified from genomic DNA using the immunoSEQ Assay, a bias-controlled multiplex PCR. In the paper's pipeline: Within the assay, amplification of reference gene primers was used to estimate how many nucleated cells each sample contained. Sequence reads were collapsed and filtered to measure the absolute abundance of every unique TCRbeta CDR3 rearrangement. Productive Simpson clonality was computed per sample as the square root of Simpson's diversity index over productive rearrangements. TCRdb carries this immuneACCESS record with in-frame sequences only. Its versions omit some clonotypes, under half of them owing to an unresolved V gene in the studies checked, with the rest unexplained. The DNA was the basis for D and trimming; V, J and clone size are from that table. The sample table lists roughly 59,000 clones, 80% to 90% of them with a count of one. The ten largest account for 15% to 19% of the sample.

Paper-wide results and their limitations: How much clinical and demographic metadata was included differed by source and by participant, and the metadata was provided uncurated.

To note about this clone: There is no known antigen for this receptor. No qualities accompany the bases; no much larger clone lies one base away.

V gives up 5 bases and J gives up 5 bases, and the segment between their germline ends measures 9 bases. From its cysteine to its phenylalanine, the CDR3 spans 11 amino acids. Solely the CDR3 DNA is kept, with 33 bases framed from the first base. CDR1 and CDR2, looked up from the germline V gene (reference sequence), are GTSNPN and SVGIG. Collaborating institutions collected whole blood in K2EDTA tubes following their own protocols. Collaborator samples were shipped for TCRbeta analysis as frozen whole blood, isolated PBMCs, or DNA extracted from either sample type. The clonotype originates from a man aged 80 or over with acute or convalescent COVID-19. The rearranged segments are TRBV30 and TRBJ1-1; the D gene cannot be resolved reliably. The sequencing sample was made of peripheral blood. The nucleotide sequence reads TGTGCCTGGGCCAAGCTTACTGAAGCTTTCTTT. Translated, it gives CAWAKLTEAFF.